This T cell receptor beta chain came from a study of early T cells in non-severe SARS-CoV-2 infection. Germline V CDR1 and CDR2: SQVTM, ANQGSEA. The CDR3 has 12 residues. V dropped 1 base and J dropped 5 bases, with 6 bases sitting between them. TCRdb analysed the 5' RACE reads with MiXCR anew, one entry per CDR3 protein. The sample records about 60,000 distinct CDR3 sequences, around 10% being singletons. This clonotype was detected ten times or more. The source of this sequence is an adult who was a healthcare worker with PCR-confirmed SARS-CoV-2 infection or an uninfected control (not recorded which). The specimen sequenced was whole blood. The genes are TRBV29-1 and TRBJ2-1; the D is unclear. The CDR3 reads CSVEGNNNEQFF. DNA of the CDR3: TGCAGCGTTGAAGGCAATAACAATGAGCAGTTCTTC.